Shown below are 14 T cell receptor beta chains from a single sample sequenced in a study of T cells in Graves' hyperthyroidism and ophthalmopathy. The TCR beta CDR3 regions underwent amplification using RNA transcripts as the source. HTBI primers drove first-round RT-PCR of the TCR CDR3. TCRdb reanalysed the multiplex PCR reads using MiXCR and keeps one entry per CDR3 protein. The sample lists approximately 210,000 distinct CDR3 sequences; approximately 17% were seen once. The sequenced material came from blood. These receptors came from a middle-aged man with Graves' hyperthyroidism.

The chain employs TRBV7-6 and TRBJ2-3, with D possibly being TRBD1 (5 bases). CDR1 and CDR2 (germline): SGHVS, FNYEAQ. With 5 bases removed from V and 7 bases from J, the gap between germline ends came to 22 bases. The CDR3 sequence is 16 residues long. The CDR3 region has the DNA TGTGCCAGCAGCCTTCGATCAGGAACAGGACGTCATACGCAGTATTTT. Its translation: CASSLRSGTGRHTQYF.

Comment on this clonotype: Since a much larger clone is just one base distant, this may be a read error. DNA for the CDR3: TGCAGTGCTAGAGATGGGACTGTAGGTAACAATGAGCAGTACTTC. Encoded protein: CSARDGTVGNNEQYF. V and J are TRBV20-1 and TRBJ2-7; weak D call: TRBD2 (6 bases). Germline V lookup: CDR1 DFQATT, CDR2 SNEGSKA (reference sequence). The CDR3 is made up of 15 amino acids. V was shortened by 0 bases and J by 7 bases, with 19 bases between the two germline ends.

This clonotype was seen at least ten times. This chain joins TRBV28 and TRBJ2-5; D tentatively reads TRBD1 or TRBD2 (5 bases each). The CDR3 runs to 14 residues. Trimming took off 8 bases at V and 2 bases at J, with 15 bases between the two ends. Germline values: CDR1 MDHEN, CDR2 SYDVKM. For the CDR3, the DNA is TGTGCCAGCGGGACCGTGTCCATTCAAGAGACCCAGTACTTC. The encoded protein is CASGTVSIQETQYF.

This clonotype has a handful of counts. The V and J genes are TRBV9 and TRBJ2-7; D is ambiguous. The CDR3 loop spans 13 amino acids. Trimming cost V 4 bases and J 0 bases, with 8 bases left between them. Germline values: CDR1 SGDLS, CDR2 YYNGEE. Here the CDR3 reads CASSSSNSYEQYF. In nucleotides, the CDR3 is TGTGCCAGCAGCTCCTCTAACTCCTACGAGCAGTACTTC.

The sample holds many counts of this clonotype. The rearrangement joins TRBV20-1 to TRBJ2-1, with D unresolved. V dropped 0 bases and J dropped 9 bases, with 12 bases sitting between them. The CDR3 consists of 13 residues. Germline lookup yields CDR1 DFQATT and CDR2 SNEGSKA (reference sequence). CDR3 sequence (DNA): TGCAGTGCTAGAGATCCAGGCGGAGCTGAGCAGTTCTTC. This sequence encodes CSARDPGGAEQFF.

Only a few counts were recorded for this clonotype. J is TRBJ2-7 and V is TRBV11-3; the match to TRBD2 covers 8 bases. The CDR3 consists of 14 residues. The germline gives CDR1 SGHNT, CDR2 YENEEA. V was pared by 2 bases and J by 6 bases, with 6 bases of the junction left unmatched. The CDR3 here is CASSLYSGAGEQYF. The CDR3 nucleotides read TGTGCCAGCAGCTTATATAGCGGGGCGGGCGAGCAGTACTTC.

This clonotype has more than one count but fewer than ten. The V gene is TRBV30, the J gene TRBJ2-4; D tentatively reads TRBD1 or TRBD2 (5 bases each). With 4 bases removed from V and 3 bases from J, the gap between germline ends came to 13 bases. The CDR3 contains 14 residues. Germline CDR1 and CDR2: GTSNPN and SVGIG (reference sequence). The CDR3 region has the DNA TGTGCCTGGAATAGAGGGGCAGACAAAAACATTCAGTACTTC. Translation gives CAWNRGADKNIQYF.

This clonotype was seen ten or more times. The chain couples TRBV5-1 to TRBJ2-1; 7 positions agree with TRBD2. Germline V gene data show CDR1 as SGHRS and CDR2 as YFSETQ. The CDR3 covers 16 residues. V shed 4 bases and J 8 bases; nucleotides not matched to a gene: 15. The CDR3 sequence: CASSPGWGGRWHEQFF. CDR3 nucleotide sequence: TGCGCCAGCAGCCCCGGTTGGGGCGGGAGATGGCATGAGCAGTTCTTC.

The chain links TRBV19 to TRBJ2-2, with unresolved D. This CDR3 comprises 15 residues. Trimming stripped 4 bases from V and 1 base from J, with 10 bases between. CDR1 LNHDA and CDR2 SQIVND come from the germline V gene (reference sequence). The CDR3 nucleotides are TGTGCCAGTAGTACCCGGACCGTGAACACCGGGGAGCTGTTTTTT. The encoded protein is CASSTRTVNTGELFF.

This clonotype has only a few counts. The rearrangement links TRBV5-1 to TRBJ2-1; D gene ambiguous. V was pared by 0 bases and J by 3 bases, with 7 bases between. The CDR3 totals 14 residues. From germline, CDR1 is SGHRS and CDR2 YFSETQ. CDR3 amino acids: CASSLVLNYNEQFF. The CDR3 DNA is TGCGCCAGCAGCTTGGTACTGAACTACAATGAGCAGTTCTTC.

This clonotype occurred many times. This rearrangement joins TRBV30 to TRBJ2-2; possible D gene TRBD2, 5 bases. With 2 bases removed from V and 2 bases from J, the gap between germline ends came to 9 bases. The CDR3 extends over 14 amino acids. Germline-derived CDR1 and CDR2 are GTSNPN and SVGIG (reference sequence). The CDR3 DNA reads as TGTGCCTGGAGTCGGGGTTTCAACACCGGGGAGCTGTTTTTT. This encodes CAWSRGFNTGELFF. Full variable domain (rest looked up from reference TRBV30 and TRBJ2-2): SQTIHQWPATLVQPVGSPLSLECTVEGTSNPNLYWYRQAAGRGLQLLFYSVGIGQISSEVPQNLSASRPQDRQFILSSKKLLLSDSGFYLCAWSRGFNTGELFFGEGSRLTVL.

The DNA of the CDR3 is TGTGCCAGCACCGCGGGAGGGCCTGAGCAGTTCTTC. This encodes CASTAGGPEQFF. The rearrangement joins TRBV12-3 or TRBV12-4 to TRBJ2-1, with 9 bases aligning to TRBD2. The CDR3 runs to 12 residues. With 7 bases clipped from V and 9 bases from J, the junction kept 4 bases outside the gene matches.

This clonotype has more than one count but fewer than ten. J is TRBJ1-1 and V is TRBV11-3; D unclear. The CDR3 covers 12 residues. Germline CDR1 is SGHNT and CDR2 is YENEEA. V was clipped by 4 bases and J by 8 bases, with 11 bases between them. The CDR3, as DNA: TGTGCCAGCAGCTATCGGGTCCCCGAAGCTTTCTTT. It yields the protein CASSYRVPEAFF.

This clonotype was observed at least ten times. The genes are TRBV27 and TRBJ2-7; D unresolved. This CDR3 contains 10 residues. CDR1 MNHEY and CDR2 SMNVEV come from the germline V gene (reference sequence). The V end was cut by 3 bases, the J end by 7 bases, with 4 bases between. The CDR3: CASSLREQYF. In nucleotides, the CDR3 is TGTGCCAGCAGTTTGCGGGAGCAGTACTTC.